This record looks at one T cell receptor (beta chain) sequence and its context. Many counts were recorded for this clonotype. It lacks a known antigen. Per-base quality was not reported, and no clone a single base away is much larger than it. The CDR3 runs 15 amino acids, cysteine and phenylalanine included. Of the read, only the CDR3 DNA is kept; its 45 bases are in frame from base 1. Trimmed from V: 6 bases; trimmed from J: 3 bases; junction bases lacking a gene match: 8. In the germline V gene, CDR1 corresponds to SNHLY and CDR2 to FYNNEI. Genomic DNA served as template for TCR beta VDJ combination and CDR3 sequence profiling. An Illumina HiSeq 2000 was used for TCR repertoire sequencing. Per the original workflow: TRBV/TRBJ rearrangement plots, CDR3 size and DJ length profiles, and Simpson's diversity index were used to assess repertoires. The most abundant DNA sequence in the deep sequencing data was taken as the immunodominant clone. CDR3 amino acid sequences were screened for sharing across subjects and were compared with published repertoires and the VDJdb database. The public reads were reprocessed in TCRdb via fastp at Q25 and MiXCR, keeping in-frame beta chains. Rows are unified per CDR3 protein, each entry keeping the most common DNA and genes. TCRdb, rather than the study authors, made the V and J calls. For this sample there are 200,000 to 250,000 distinct CDR3 sequences; 34% appear just once. Around 1.1% of the sample is taken by the ten largest.

TCR repertoires of sorted CD4+ and CD8+ blood T cells from severe aplastic anemia patients and healthy subjects were deep-sequenced in the study. Ficoll-Paque density gradient centrifugation was used to isolate peripheral blood mononuclear cells. Before DNA extraction, CD4+ and CD8+ T cells were sorted with FACS or magnetic beads. This entry belongs to a study of CD8+CD57+ T cells in acquired aplastic anemia (dated by TCRdb to 2016 to 2019). For the wider study: DNA extracted from sorted CD4+ and CD8+ cells had a mean of 3.2 ug, with a range of 0.2 to 27.4 ug. Mean read counts for healthy donor samples were roughly 10 million for CD4+ cells and some 12 million for CD8+ cells. Overall study results and their limits: No significant difference in CD8+ Simpson's diversity was found between patients and healthy controls (P=0.060). About 30 CD8+ CDR3 sequences were found in both patients and controls but appeared to be highly expressed in patients and within the immunodominant clones of the patients.

The TCR was taken from a human donor in good health, serving as a control. The sequenced sample consisted of sorted CD4+, CD8+, or CD8+CD57+ T cells (not recorded which) from PBMCs. The chain employs TRBV2 and TRBJ2-1; TRBD1 matches 7 bases in the middle. This receptor has the CDR3 CASSTDRVIYNEQFF. The nucleotides read TGTGCCAGCAGCACAGACAGGGTTATCTACAATGAGCAGTTCTTC.